A single T cell receptor (beta chain) is shown here with its context. Its cognate antigen has yet to be identified. There are no base qualities to consult, and no much larger clone falls within one base. Other DNA variants within this sample encode the same CDR3. This record belongs to a study of T cell responses to AZD1222 COVID-19 vaccine (dated by TCRdb to the early 2020s). About the study as a whole: AZD1222 recipients given second doses at about 4 weeks or at about 12 weeks were pooled, since spike-specific TCR depth and breadth were not found to differ between the two schedules. Trial participants were enrolled into age subgroups of 18-55, 56-69 and 70-plus years, which contained around 150, 29 and 61 TCR-sequenced participants, respectively. A total of roughly 240 trial participants underwent TCR sequencing, of whom about 200 received two doses of AZD1222 and about 26 received two doses of the MenACWY control vaccine. The paper's findings and limits, for the study overall: In the small 56-69-year group, the increase in depth fell short of significance, most likely because of low power. Nearly half of unique spike-specific TCRs reportedly recognized epitopes outside regions mutated in the B.1.351 and B.1.1.7 variants. Only five or six AZD1222 recipients were SARS-CoV-2 seropositive at baseline, limiting conclusions about previously exposed vaccinees. Because no day 14 peak-response samples were available, repertoires were characterized only after the peak T cell response. Most participants were white British and females outnumbered males, and the authors suggested that clonal diversity may have been underestimated. The whole spike protein was spanned by vaccine-associated CD4 TCRs, and dominant responses were seen in regions 160-218 and 743-854. Spike-specific TCR breadth and depth rose significantly after two AZD1222 doses compared with day 0 and with MenACWY recipients.

Sample time point, as interpreted from the label and publication: baseline before first vaccination. Vaccinee samples came from UK trials COV001 and COV002, including a single-blind randomized controlled phase 2/3 trial of AZD1222 (ChAdOx1 nCoV-19) in healthy adults. Trial participant PBMC samples were collected at day 0 and day 28 after the second dose for TCRbeta chain sequencing. The CDR3 regions of human TCRbeta chains were subjected to immunosequencing. In the authors' own workflow: Repertoire TCRs were matched against a reference library of SARS-CoV-2-specific TCRs generated with the MIRA antigen-specificity platform. Breadth was defined as the fraction of unique TCRs that were SARS-CoV-2-associated, and depth was defined as the fraction of total T cells that were SARS-CoV-2-associated. Using the MIRA data, every spike-specific TCR was mapped to the spike region that the TCR reacted to and assigned to either a CD4 or a CD8 class. Log10-transformed breadth and depth values were compared by one-way ANOVA with Sidak's multiple comparisons tests. Drawn from immuneACCESS, this table holds only the in-frame rearrangements with V and J called that TCRdb kept. Clones are partly lost; checked studies trace under half to an unresolved V gene and leave the rest unexplained. The V and J calls and clone size were taken over from that table, and D and trimming were inferred from the DNA. Within this sample are around 250,000 clones, with approximately 93% of them counted one time only. The ten top clones hold around 0.58% of the sample.

Ends trimmed: V by 0 bases, J by 4 bases; bases unmatched to a gene: 3. From its cysteine to its phenylalanine, the CDR3 spans 14 amino acids. Of all the DNA, just the CDR3 is kept, 42 bases in frame from base 1. Sequences SGHRS (CDR1) and YFSETQ (CDR2) are obtained from the germline V gene. The TCR sequence derives from an adult in good health. Recombination connected TRBV5-1 to TRBJ1-1; TRBD1 agrees with 7 junctional bases. This specimen consisted of peripheral blood, obtained on day 0 of AZD1222 vaccination. At the DNA level, the sequence is TGCGCCAGCAGCTTGGGACAGGGCAGCACTGAAGCTTTCTTT. Its amino acids are CASSLGQGSTEAFF.